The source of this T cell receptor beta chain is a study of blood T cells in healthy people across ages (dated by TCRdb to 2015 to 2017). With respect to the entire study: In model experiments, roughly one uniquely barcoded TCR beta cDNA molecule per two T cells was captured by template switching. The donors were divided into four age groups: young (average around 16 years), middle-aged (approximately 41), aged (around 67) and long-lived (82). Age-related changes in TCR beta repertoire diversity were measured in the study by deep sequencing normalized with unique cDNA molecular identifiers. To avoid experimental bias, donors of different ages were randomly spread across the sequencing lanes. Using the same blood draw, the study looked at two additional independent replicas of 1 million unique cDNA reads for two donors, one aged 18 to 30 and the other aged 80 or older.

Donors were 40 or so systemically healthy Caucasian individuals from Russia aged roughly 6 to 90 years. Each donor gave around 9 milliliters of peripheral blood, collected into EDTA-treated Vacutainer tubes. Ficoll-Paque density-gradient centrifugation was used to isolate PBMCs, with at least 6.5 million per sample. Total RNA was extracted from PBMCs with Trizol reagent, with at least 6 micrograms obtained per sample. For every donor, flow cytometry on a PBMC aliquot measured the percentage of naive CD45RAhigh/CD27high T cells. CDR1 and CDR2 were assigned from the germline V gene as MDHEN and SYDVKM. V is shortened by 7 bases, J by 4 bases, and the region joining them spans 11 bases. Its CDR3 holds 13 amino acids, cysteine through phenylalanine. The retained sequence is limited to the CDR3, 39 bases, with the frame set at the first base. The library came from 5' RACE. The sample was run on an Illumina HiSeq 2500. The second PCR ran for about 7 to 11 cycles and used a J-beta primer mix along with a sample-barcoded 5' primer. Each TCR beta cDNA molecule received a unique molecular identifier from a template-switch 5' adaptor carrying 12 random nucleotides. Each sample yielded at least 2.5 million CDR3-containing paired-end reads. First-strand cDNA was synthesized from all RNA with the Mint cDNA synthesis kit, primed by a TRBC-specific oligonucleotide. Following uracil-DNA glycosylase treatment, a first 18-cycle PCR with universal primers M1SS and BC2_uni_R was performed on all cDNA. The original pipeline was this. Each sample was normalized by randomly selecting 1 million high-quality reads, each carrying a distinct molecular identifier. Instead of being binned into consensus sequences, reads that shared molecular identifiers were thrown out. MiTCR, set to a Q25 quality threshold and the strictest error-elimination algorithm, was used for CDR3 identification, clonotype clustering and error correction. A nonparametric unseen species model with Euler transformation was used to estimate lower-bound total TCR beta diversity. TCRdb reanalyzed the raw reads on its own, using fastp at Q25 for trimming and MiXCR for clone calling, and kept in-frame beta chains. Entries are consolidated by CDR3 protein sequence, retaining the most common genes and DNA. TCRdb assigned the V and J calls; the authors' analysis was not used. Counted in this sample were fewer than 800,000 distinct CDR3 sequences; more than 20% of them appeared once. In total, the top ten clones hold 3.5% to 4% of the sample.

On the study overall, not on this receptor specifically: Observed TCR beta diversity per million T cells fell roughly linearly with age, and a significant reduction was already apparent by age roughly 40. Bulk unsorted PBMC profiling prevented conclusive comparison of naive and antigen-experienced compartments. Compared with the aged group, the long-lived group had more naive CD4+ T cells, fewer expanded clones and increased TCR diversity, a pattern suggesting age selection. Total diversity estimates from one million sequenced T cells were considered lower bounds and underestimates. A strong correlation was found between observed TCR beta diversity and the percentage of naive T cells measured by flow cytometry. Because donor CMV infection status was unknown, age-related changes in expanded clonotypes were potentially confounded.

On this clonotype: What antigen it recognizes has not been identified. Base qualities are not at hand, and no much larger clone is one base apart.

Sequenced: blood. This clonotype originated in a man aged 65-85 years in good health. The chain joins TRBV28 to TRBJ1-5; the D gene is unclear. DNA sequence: TGTGCCAGCAACTCACACGCGAATCAGCCCCAGCATTTT. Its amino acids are CASNSHANQPQHF.